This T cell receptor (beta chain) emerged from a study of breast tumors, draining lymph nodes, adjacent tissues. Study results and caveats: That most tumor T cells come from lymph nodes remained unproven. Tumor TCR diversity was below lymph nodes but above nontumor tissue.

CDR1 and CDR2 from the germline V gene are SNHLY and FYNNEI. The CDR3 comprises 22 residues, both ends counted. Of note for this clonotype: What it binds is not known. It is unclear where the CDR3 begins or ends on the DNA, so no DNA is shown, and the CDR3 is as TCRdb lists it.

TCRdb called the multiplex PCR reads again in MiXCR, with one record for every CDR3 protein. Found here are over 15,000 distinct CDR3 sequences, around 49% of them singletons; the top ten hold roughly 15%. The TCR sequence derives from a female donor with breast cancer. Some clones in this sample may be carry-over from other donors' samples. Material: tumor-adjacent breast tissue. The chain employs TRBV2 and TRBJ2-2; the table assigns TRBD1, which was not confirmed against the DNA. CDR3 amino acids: CASSRDNTDTQYFGPGTGELFF.